The 20 T cell receptor beta chains presented below share a single source sample, sequenced in a study of metastatic and nonmetastatic thyroid tumors. Every patient underwent thyroid surgery untreated. TCRdb re-clonotyped the PCR reads through MiXCR. In the table there are thousands of clones, over 25% of which are singletons. Sequencing was done on a sample of adjacent normal tissue. The origin of the receptors is a female donor with papillary thyroid cancer or a benign thyroid nodule (not recorded which). Some clones in this sample may be carry-over from other donors' samples.

This clone was seen only a few times. Compared with germline, one end of the junction differs, possibly owing to a read error. This sequence joins TRBV6-2 or TRBV6-3 and TRBJ2-2; 7 nucleotides align to TRBD1. This CDR3 has 15 residues. Germline V gives CDR1 MNHEY, CDR2 SVGEGT. The CDR3 DNA reads TGTGCCAGCAGTCCCGGGACAGCCCACACTGGGGAGCTGTTTTTT. Translated, it gives CASSPGTAHTGELFF.

The V and J genes are TRBV5-6 and TRBJ2-7; D tentatively fits TRBD1 or TRBD2 (5 bases each). Trimming stripped 7 bases from V and 1 base from J, with 18 bases between. The CDR3 sequence is 15 residues long. The germline gives CDR1 SGHDT, CDR2 YYEEEE. The CDR3 loop reads CASSPWGSFSYEQYF. The CDR3 DNA follows: TGTGCCAGCTCCCCGTGGGGGTCTTTTTCCTACGAGCAGTACTTC.

This clone has a count of ten or more. J is TRBJ1-5 and V is TRBV18; TRBD1 agrees at 10 bases. This CDR3 has 19 amino acids. Germline CDR1 and CDR2: KGHSH and LQKENI. The V gene end was trimmed by 4 bases and the J gene end by 2 bases; junction bases not matched to a gene: 14. In DNA, the CDR3 is TGTGCCAGCTCACTATACTTCAATCCCGGGACAGGGGGCAATCAGCCCCAGCATTTT. Encoded protein: CASSLYFNPGTGGNQPQHF.

This clone has more than one count but fewer than ten. One junction end disagrees with the germline gene, perhaps due to a read error. Distinct nucleotide sequences in the sample also encode this CDR3. The rearrangement links TRBV19 to TRBJ2-1, with D hard to call. CDR1 LNHDA and CDR2 SQIVND come from the germline V gene (reference sequence). CDR3 size: 13 residues. CDR3 nucleotide sequence: TGCGCCAGTATTAGTCTGTCCTACAATGAGCAGTTCTTC. The encoded protein is CASISLSYNEQFF.

In its sample, this clone ranks as medium-sized (0.01 to 0.1%). The V call is TRBV28, the J call TRBJ2-1; D perhaps matches TRBD2 (6 bases). Looked up from germline, CDR1 is MDHEN and CDR2 is SYDVKM. The V gene lost 3 bases and the J gene lost 5 bases, with 8 bases spanning the gap. This CDR3 has 13 residues. The DNA for the CDR3 is TGTGCCAGCAGTTTGGGACTTAACAATGAGCAGTTCTTC. It specifies CASSLGLNNEQFF.

This clone is categorized as medium-sized. V and J are TRBV7-9 and TRBJ2-7; the D gene could be TRBD1 or TRBD2 (6 bases each). The germline V and J ends were trimmed by 5 bases and 10 bases, with 21 bases remaining between them. The CDR3 is made up of 14 amino acids. The germline gives CDR1 SEHNR, CDR2 FQNEAQ (reference sequence). CDR3: CASSSGQSLGGQYF. The CDR3 nucleotides are TGTGCCAGCAGCAGCGGACAGAGCTTGGGGGGTCAGTACTTC.

This clone appeared many times. The chain recombines TRBV7-3 with TRBJ2-1; 11 positions match TRBD2. Germline V gene lookup returns CDR1 SGHTA and CDR2 FQGTGA. CDR3 length: 15 amino acids. J was trimmed by 4 bases and V by 5 bases; bases with no gene match: 4. In DNA, the CDR3 is TGTGCCAGCAGCGGCGGGACTAGCGGTTACAATGAGCAGTTCTTC. Its protein product is CASSGGTSGYNEQFF.

The J gene is TRBJ1-6, the V gene TRBV11-2; tentatively, D is TRBD1 (5 bases). Germline loops: CDR1 SGHAT, CDR2 FQNNGV. The CDR3 covers 14 residues. V was cut by 2 bases and J by 9 bases, with 11 bases left in between. The CDR3 is CASSLRQGLSPLHF. The CDR3, as DNA: TGTGCCAGCAGCTTACGGCAGGGCCTTTCACCCCTCCACTTT.

The genes are TRBV20-1 and TRBJ2-7; 7 positions match TRBD1. Germline CDR1 DFQATT, CDR2 SNEGSKA (reference sequence). The CDR3 extends over 17 amino acids. With 3 bases clipped from V and 5 bases from J, the junction kept 19 bases outside the gene matches. CDR3 protein: CSARVKPAGGTSNEQYF. The CDR3 DNA sequence: TGCAGTGCTAGGGTCAAGCCCGCAGGGGGAACATCCAACGAGCAGTACTTC.

This clone showed up just a few times. The V gene is TRBV7-3, the J gene TRBJ2-7, with TRBD2 matching 11 bases. J lost 0 bases, V lost 4 bases, and 17 bases had no gene match. This CDR3 spans 20 amino acids. Germline V gives CDR1 SGHTA, CDR2 FQGTGA. The chain's CDR3 is CASSSPYGTSGTESSYEQYF. For the CDR3, the DNA is TGTGCCAGCAGCTCCCCTTACGGGACTAGCGGTACTGAGAGCTCCTACGAGCAGTACTTC.

This clone came up a few times. This CDR3 is CARNGQGRWNEQFF. CDR3 sequence (DNA): TGTGCCAGAAATGGACAGGGTAGGTGGAATGAGCAGTTCTTC. The V and J genes are TRBV19 and TRBJ2-1; 8 nucleotides line up with TRBD1. Germline values: CDR1 LNHDA, CDR2 SQIVND (reference sequence). The junction had 11 bases not matched to a gene; V was cut back by 9 bases and J by 7 bases. The CDR3 sequence is 14 residues long.

This clone was seen a handful of times. The chain recombines TRBV6-2 or TRBV6-3 with TRBJ1-1; unclear D gene. Germline V CDR1 and CDR2: MNHEY, SVGEGT. This CDR3 spans 14 amino acids. Between the trimmed V and J ends, which lost 0 bases and 3 bases, there was a span of 8 bases. CDR3 bases: TGTGCCAGCAGTTACTCCACCGCGGACACTGAAGCTTTCTTT. Its protein is CASSYSTADTEAFF.

Judged by abundance, this clone is medium-sized. The chain joins TRBV10-3 to TRBJ2-1; D is possibly TRBD1 (5 bases). Germline loops: CDR1 ENHRY, CDR2 SYGVKD. The CDR3 is made up of 14 amino acids. Trimming shortened V by 3 bases and J by 2 bases, and 8 bases separated the two germline ends. CDR3 protein: CAISEMDTYNEQFF. In nucleotides, the CDR3 is TGTGCCATCAGTGAAATGGACACCTACAATGAGCAGTTCTTC.

V gene TRBV24-1 combines with J gene TRBJ2-1; D not resolved. Germline CDR1 is KGHDR and CDR2 is SFDVKD. V lost 7 bases, J lost 6 bases, and 24 bases lay in between. The CDR3 contains 17 residues. CDR3 coding DNA: TGTGCCACCAGCGATCCCCTGGAGTGGACGAATACCAATGAGCAGTTCTTC. Its protein is CATSDPLEWTNTNEQFF.

This clone occurred many times. Given a much more abundant clone one base away, this may be a read error. The rearrangement uses TRBV7-9 and TRBJ1-1; D unclear. CDR1 and CDR2 (germline): SEHNR, FQNEAQ (reference sequence). The CDR3 runs to 14 residues. The CDR3 here is CASRPPWVNTETFF. CDR3 coding DNA: TGTGCCAGCAGACCCCCGTGGGTGAACACTGAAACTTTCTTT.

This chain uses TRBV6-4 with TRBJ2-1; tentative D call: TRBD2 (5 bases). The CDR3 runs to 13 residues. The V gene lost 6 bases and the J gene lost 4 bases, with 10 bases spanning the gap. CDR1 and CDR2 from the germline V gene are MRHNA and SNTAGT. The CDR3 loop reads CASRKDFYNEQFF. The CDR3, as DNA: TGTGCCAGCAGGAAGGACTTTTACAATGAGCAGTTCTTC.

In this sample, this clone is medium-sized. V and J are TRBV20-1 and TRBJ2-7; TRBD2 agrees at 7 bases. Germline CDR1 is DFQATT and CDR2 is SNEGSKA (reference sequence). The CDR3 spans 15 residues. The V gene end was trimmed by 1 base and the J gene end by 6 bases; junction bases not matched to a gene: 12. The CDR3 protein is CSARGFLAGVGEQYF. CDR3 DNA sequence: TGCAGTGCTAGAGGTTTTTTGGCGGGAGTAGGCGAGCAGTACTTC.

In its sample, this clone is medium-sized. This rearrangement joins TRBV5-1 to TRBJ1-1; 7 nucleotides agree with TRBD1. Germline CDR1 is SGHRS and CDR2 is YFSETQ. The ends lost 4 bases at V and 0 bases at J; junction bases unmatched: 6. The CDR3 has 15 residues. CDR3 region: CASSTGQTVNTEAFF. The CDR3 nucleotides are TGCGCCAGCAGCACGGGACAGACCGTGAACACTGAAGCTTTCTTT.

The genes are TRBV20-1 and TRBJ1-1; unclear D gene. Germline loops: CDR1 DFQATT, CDR2 SNEGSKA (reference sequence). V lost 2 bases, J lost 2 bases, and 9 bases lay in between. The CDR3 covers 13 residues. CDR3 sequence (DNA): TGCAGTGCTAGAAGTCAGCCAAACACTGAAGCTTTCTTT. This translates into CSARSQPNTEAFF.

By its share, this clone is medium-sized. The J gene is TRBJ2-1, the V gene TRBV7-3; 7 bases align to TRBD1. Germline V gene data show CDR1 as SGHTA and CDR2 as FQGTGA. The CDR3 extends over 15 amino acids. With V trimmed by 5 bases and J by 2 bases, 6 bases remained unmatched. CDR3: CASSPTGVPYNEQFF. The DNA for the CDR3 is TGTGCCAGCAGCCCTACAGGGGTGCCCTACAATGAGCAGTTCTTC.